This T cell receptor beta chain was sequenced in a study of blood T cells in healthy people across ages. Findings and caveats of the study: Per million T cells, TCR beta diversity dropped about linearly as age rose.

This clonotype came up a few times. The antigen is not known. Each sample yielded at least 7 million isolated PBMCs. A second PCR, run for roughly 6 to 11 cycles, used a sample-barcoded 5' primer plus a J-beta primer mix. Each CDR3 protein is one row after TCRdb ran MiXCR on the 5' RACE reads. The table includes approximately 1,700,000 distinct CDR3 sequences, 39% detected once. With V trimmed by 5 bases and J by 8 bases, 10 bases remained unmatched. This CDR3 is built from 15 residues. Germline CDR1 reads MNHEY; CDR2 reads SVGAGI. This sequence was found in a human donor in good health. This chain joins TRBV6-5 and TRBJ2-1; 9 bases are a match to TRBD1. The sequenced sample was blood. In DNA form, the CDR3 reads TGTGCCAGCAGTCGGCAGGACAGGGGTCGCGATGAGCAGTTCTTC. The encoded protein is CASSRQDRGRDEQFF.